The sequence of this T cell receptor (beta chain) was determined in a study of blood T cell repertoires in COVID-19. On the study more broadly: Sites across the United States, Italy and Spain contributed samples from acute and convalescent COVID-19. From T cells, B-cell-depleted T cells, or PBMCs came the material, which was cDNA or gDNA.

Study processing details: Estimates of nucleated cell counts were drawn from the amplification of reference gene primers. Generated by immunoSEQ multiplex PCR, the TCRdb table keeps only in-frame clones and is missing some. V and J calls and clone size are those listed in that table; D and trimming were worked out from the DNA. The sample lists approximately 11,000 clones, roughly nine tenths occurring once. The germline CDR1 and CDR2 sequences are LGHDT and YNNKEL (reference sequence). The CDR3 has 15 amino acids. The ends were cut back, 3 bases at V and 1 base at J, with 10 bases in the middle. Sequenced input: peripheral blood. The V call is TRBV3-1 (or the pseudogene TRBV3-2), the J call TRBJ2-4; no reliable D call. The TCR originated in a woman in her sixties with active COVID-19. CDR3 sequence reads: CASSHLASAKNIQYF. The CDR3, as DNA: TGTGCCAGCAGCCACCTCGCTAGTGCCAAAAACATTCAGTACTTC.